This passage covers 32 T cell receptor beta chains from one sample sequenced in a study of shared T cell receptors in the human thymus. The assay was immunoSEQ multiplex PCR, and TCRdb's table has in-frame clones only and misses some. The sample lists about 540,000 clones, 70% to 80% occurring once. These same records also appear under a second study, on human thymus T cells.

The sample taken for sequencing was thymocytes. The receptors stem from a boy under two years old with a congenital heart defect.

In DNA form, the CDR3 reads TGTGCCAGCAGTCCCCTGAGCGGGAGGGGAGAGACCCAGTACTTC. Translated, it gives CASSPLSGRGETQYF. The chain employs TRBV28 and TRBJ2-5; 10 bases line up with TRBD2. Germline V gene sequence: CDR1 MDHEN, CDR2 SYDVKM. The CDR3 is made up of 15 amino acids. The junction had 7 bases not matched to a gene; V was cut back by 5 bases and J by 4 bases.

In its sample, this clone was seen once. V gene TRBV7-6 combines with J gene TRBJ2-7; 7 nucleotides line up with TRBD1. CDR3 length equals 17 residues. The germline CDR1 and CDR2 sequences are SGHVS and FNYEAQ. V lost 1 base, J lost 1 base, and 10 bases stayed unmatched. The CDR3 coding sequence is TGTGCCAGCAGCTTAGGGACGGACAGGTCCAAATCCTACGAGCAGTACTTC. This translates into CASSLGTDRSKSYEQYF.

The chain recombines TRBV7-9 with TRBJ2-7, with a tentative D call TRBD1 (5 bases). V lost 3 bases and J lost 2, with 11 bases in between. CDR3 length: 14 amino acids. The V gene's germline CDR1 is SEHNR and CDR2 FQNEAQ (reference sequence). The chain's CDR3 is CASSFAGPAYEQYF. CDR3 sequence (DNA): TGTGCCAGCAGCTTTGCAGGGCCCGCCTACGAGCAGTACTTC.

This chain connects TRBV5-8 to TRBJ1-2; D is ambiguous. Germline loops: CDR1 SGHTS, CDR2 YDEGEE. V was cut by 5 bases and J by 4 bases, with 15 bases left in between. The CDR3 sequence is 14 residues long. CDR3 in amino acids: CASRLSLGVYGYTF. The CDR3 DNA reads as TGTGCCAGCAGATTATCCCTCGGGGTCTATGGCTACACCTTC.

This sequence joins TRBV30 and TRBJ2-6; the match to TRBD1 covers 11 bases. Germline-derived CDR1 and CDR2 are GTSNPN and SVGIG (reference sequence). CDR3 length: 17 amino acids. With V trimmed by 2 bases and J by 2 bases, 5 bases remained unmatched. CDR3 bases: TGTGCCTGGAGTACCGGGACAGGGGGAACTGGGGCCAACGTCCTGACTTTC. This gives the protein CAWSTGTGGTGANVLTF.

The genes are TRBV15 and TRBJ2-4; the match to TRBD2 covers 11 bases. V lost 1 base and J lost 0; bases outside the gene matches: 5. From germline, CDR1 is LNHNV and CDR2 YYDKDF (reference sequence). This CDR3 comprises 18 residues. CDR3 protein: CATSRGLAGTLAKNIQYF. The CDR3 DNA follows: TGTGCCACCAGCAGAGGACTAGCGGGAACCCTAGCCAAAAACATTCAGTACTTC.

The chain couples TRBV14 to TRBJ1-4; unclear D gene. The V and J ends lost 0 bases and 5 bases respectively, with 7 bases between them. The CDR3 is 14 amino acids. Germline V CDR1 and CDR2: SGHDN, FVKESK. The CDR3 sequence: CASSQDSLNEKLFF. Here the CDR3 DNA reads TGTGCCAGCAGCCAAGATAGCCTCAATGAAAAACTGTTTTTT.

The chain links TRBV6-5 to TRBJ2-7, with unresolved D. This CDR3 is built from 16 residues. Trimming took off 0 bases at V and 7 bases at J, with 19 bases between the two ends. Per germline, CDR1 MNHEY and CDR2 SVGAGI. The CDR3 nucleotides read TGTGCCAGCAGTTACTCGACTCCCGGAGATAACTGGGAGCAGTACTTC. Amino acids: CASSYSTPGDNWEQYF.

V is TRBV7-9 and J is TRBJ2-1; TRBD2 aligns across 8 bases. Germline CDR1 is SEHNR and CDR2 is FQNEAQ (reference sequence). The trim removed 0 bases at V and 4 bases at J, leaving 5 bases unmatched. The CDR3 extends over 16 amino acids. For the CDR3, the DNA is TGTGCCAGCAGCTTAGCGAGGACTAGCACTTACAATGAGCAGTTCTTC. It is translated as CASSLARTSTYNEQFF.

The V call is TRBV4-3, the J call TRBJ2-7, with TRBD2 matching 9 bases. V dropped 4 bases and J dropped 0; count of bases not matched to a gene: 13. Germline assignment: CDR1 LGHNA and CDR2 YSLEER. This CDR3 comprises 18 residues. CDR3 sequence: CASSPQVIVREGSYEQYF. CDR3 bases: TGCGCCAGCAGCCCCCAGGTGATCGTGCGGGAGGGCTCCTACGAGCAGTACTTC.

CDR3 nucleotide sequence: TGTGCCAGCAGCGCTGGACAGGGGGAAATTCACGAGCAGTACTTC. Translated: CASSAGQGEIHEQYF. V is TRBV7-2 and J is TRBJ2-7; 10 nucleotides agree with TRBD1. The CDR3 totals 15 residues. CDR1 is SGHTA and CDR2 is FQGNSA in the germline V gene. J gave up 5 bases and V 5 bases, and 9 bases lay outside the gene matches.

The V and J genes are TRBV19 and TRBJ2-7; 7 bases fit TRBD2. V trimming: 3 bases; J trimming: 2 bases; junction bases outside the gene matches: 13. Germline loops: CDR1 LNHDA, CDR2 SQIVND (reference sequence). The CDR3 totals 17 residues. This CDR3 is CASSIPRASGTTYEQYF. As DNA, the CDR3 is TGTGCCAGTAGTATTCCCCGGGCCAGCGGGACCACCTACGAGCAGTACTTC. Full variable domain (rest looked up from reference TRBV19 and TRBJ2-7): DGGITQSPKYLFRKEGQNVTLSCEQNLNHDAMYWYRQDPGQGLRLIYYSQIVNDFQKGDIAEGYSVSREKKESFPLTVTSAQKNPTAFYLCASSIPRASGTTYEQYFGPGTRLTVT.

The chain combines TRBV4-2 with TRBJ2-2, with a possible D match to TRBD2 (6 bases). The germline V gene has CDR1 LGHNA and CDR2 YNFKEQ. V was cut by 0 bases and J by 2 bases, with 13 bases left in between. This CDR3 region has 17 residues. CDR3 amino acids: CASSQDRGLFNTGELFF. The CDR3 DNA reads TGTGCCAGCAGCCAAGATCGGGGACTTTTTAACACCGGGGAGCTGTTTTTT.

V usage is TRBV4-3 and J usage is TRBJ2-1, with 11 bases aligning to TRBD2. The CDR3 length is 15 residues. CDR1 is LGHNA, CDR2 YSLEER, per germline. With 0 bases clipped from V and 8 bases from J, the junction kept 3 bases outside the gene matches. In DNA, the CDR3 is TGCGCCAGCAGCCAAGATACTAGCGGGAGAGATGAGCAGTTCTTC. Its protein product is CASSQDTSGRDEQFF.

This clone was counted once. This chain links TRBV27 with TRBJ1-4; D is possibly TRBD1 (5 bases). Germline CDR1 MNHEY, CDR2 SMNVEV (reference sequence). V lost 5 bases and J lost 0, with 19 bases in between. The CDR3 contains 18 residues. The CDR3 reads CASSALRGTPATNEKLFF. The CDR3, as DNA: TGTGCCAGCAGTGCCTTACGGGGGACTCCTGCAACTAATGAAAAACTGTTTTTT. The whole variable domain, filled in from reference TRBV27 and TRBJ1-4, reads EAQVTQNPRYLITVTGKKLTVTCSQNMNHEYMSWYRQDPGLGLRQIYYSMNVEVTDKGDVPEGYKVSRKEKRNFPLILESPSPNQTSLYFCASSALRGTPATNEKLFFGSGTQLSVL.

CDR3 in amino acids: CASSRGLSQNTGELFF. In DNA, the CDR3 is TGTGCCAGCAGCCGAGGACTATCTCAAAACACCGGGGAGCTGTTTTTT. The chain employs TRBV4-2 and TRBJ2-2; perhaps TRBD2 as D (6 bases). The germline CDR1 and CDR2 sequences are LGHNA and YNFKEQ. Trimming shortened V by 4 bases and J by 2 bases, and 14 bases separated the two germline ends. This CDR3 comprises 16 residues.

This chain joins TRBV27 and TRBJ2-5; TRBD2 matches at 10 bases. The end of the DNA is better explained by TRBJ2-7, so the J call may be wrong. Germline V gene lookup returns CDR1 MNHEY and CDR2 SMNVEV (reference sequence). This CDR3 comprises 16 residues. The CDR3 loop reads CASSPVASGSTGEQYF. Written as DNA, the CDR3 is TGTGCCAGCAGCCCCGTTGCTAGCGGGAGTACGGGCGAGCAGTACTTC.

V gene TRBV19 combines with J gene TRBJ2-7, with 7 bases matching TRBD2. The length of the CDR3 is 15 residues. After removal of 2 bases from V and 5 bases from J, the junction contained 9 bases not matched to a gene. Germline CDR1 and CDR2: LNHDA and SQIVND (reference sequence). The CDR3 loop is CASSIRGGHTDEQYF. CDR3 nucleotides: TGTGCCAGTAGTATAAGGGGAGGGCATACGGACGAGCAGTACTTC.

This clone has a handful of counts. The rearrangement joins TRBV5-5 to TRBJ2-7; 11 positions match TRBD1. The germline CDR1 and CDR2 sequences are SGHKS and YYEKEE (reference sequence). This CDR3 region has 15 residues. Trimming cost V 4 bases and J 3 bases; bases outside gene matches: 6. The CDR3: CASSTWDRGIYEQYF. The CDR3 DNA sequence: TGTGCCAGCAGCACTTGGGACAGGGGGATCTACGAGCAGTACTTC.

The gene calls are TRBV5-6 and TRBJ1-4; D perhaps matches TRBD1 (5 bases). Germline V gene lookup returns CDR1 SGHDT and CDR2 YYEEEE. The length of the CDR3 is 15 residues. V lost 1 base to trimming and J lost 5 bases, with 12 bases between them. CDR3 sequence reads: CASSLRLAGNEKLFF. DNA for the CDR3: TGTGCCAGCAGCTTGAGGCTTGCAGGGAATGAAAAACTGTTTTTT.

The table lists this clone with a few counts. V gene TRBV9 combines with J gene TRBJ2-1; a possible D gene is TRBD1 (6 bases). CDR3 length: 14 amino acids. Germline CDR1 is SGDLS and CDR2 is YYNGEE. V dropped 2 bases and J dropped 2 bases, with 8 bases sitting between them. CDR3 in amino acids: CASSVDSPYNEQFF. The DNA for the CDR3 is TGTGCCAGCAGCGTGGACAGCCCCTACAATGAGCAGTTCTTC. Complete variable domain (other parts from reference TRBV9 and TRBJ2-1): DSGVTQTPKHLITATGQRVTLRCSPRSGDLSVYWYQQSLDQGLQFLIQYYNGEERAKGNILERFSAQQFPDLHSELNLSSLELGDSALYFCASSVDSPYNEQFFGPGTRLTVL.

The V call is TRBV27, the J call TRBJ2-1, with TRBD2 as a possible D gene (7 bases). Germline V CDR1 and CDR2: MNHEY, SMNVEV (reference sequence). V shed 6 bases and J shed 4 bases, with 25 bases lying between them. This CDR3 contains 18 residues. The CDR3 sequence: CASRHRDTGLEMYNEQFF. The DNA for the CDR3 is TGTGCCAGCAGACACCGGGACACCGGACTAGAAATGTACAATGAGCAGTTCTTC.

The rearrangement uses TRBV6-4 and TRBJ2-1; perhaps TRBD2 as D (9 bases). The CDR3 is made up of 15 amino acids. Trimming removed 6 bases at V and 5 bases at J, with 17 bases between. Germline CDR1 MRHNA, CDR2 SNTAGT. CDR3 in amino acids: CASSSSGTGDNEQFF. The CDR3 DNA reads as TGTGCCAGCAGCTCTAGCGGGACAGGTGACAATGAGCAGTTCTTC.

CDR3 sequence (DNA): TGTGCCAGCAGCTCCAAGGGACTAGCGGGACTACAAGAGACCCAGTACTTC. Its translation: CASSSKGLAGLQETQYF. The chain has TRBV5-6 and TRBJ2-5, with TRBD2 matching over 13 bases. Germline CDR1 and CDR2: SGHDT and YYEEEE. This CDR3 has 17 residues. Unmatched junction bases numbered 7, after V lost 3 bases and J lost 2 bases.

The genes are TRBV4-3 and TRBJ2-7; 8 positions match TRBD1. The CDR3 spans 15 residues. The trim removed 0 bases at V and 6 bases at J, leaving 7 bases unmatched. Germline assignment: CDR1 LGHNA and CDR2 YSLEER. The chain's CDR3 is CASSQEYRTGSEQYF. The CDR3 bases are TGCGCCAGCAGCCAAGAATACCGGACAGGGTCCGAGCAGTACTTC.

This chain's CDR3 is CASRPQGRANYGYTF. As DNA, the CDR3 is TGTGCCAGCAGACCCCAGGGGAGAGCTAACTATGGCTACACCTTC. The chain links TRBV27 to TRBJ1-2; TRBD1 is a possible D gene (6 bases). The CDR3 totals 15 residues. CDR1 is MNHEY and CDR2 is SMNVEV in the germline V gene (reference sequence). Trimming removed 6 bases at V and 0 bases at J, with 14 bases between.

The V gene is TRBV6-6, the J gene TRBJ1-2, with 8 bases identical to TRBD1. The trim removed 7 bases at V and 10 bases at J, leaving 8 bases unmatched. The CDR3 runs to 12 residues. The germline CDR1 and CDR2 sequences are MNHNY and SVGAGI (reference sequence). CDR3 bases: TGTGCCAGCACTGACAGGGGCGCCCACTACACCTTC. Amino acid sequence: CASTDRGAHYTF.

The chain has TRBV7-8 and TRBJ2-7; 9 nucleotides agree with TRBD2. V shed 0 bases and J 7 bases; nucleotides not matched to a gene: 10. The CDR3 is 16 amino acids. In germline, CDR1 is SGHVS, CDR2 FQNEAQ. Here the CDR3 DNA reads TGTGCCAGCAGCTTAGCCAGCGGCGGGAGGGCCATGGAGCAGTACTTC. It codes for CASSLASGGRAMEQYF.

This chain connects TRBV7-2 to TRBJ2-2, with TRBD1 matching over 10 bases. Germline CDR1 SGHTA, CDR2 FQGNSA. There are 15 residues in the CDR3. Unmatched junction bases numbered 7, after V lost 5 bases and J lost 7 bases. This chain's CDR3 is CASSTDRGPSGELFF. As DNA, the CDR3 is TGTGCCAGCAGCACCGACAGGGGGCCTAGCGGGGAGCTGTTTTTT.

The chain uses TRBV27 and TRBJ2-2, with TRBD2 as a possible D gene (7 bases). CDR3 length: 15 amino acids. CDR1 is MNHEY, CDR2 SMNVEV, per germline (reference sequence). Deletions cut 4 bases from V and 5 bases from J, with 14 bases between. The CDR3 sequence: CASSSPGGWTGELFF. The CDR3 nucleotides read TGTGCCAGCAGTTCCCCGGGGGGCTGGACCGGGGAGCTGTTTTTT.

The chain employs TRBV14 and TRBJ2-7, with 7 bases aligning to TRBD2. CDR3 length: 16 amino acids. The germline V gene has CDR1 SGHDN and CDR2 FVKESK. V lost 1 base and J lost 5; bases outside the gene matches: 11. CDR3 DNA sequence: TGTGCCAGCAGCCAAGGTCTCAGCGGGAAGTCCAACGAGCAGTACTTC. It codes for CASSQGLSGKSNEQYF. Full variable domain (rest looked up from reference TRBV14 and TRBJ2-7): EAGVTQFPSHSVIEKGQTVTLRCDPISGHDNLYWYRRVMGKEIKFLLHFVKESKQDESGMPNNRFLAERTGGTYSTLKVQPAELEDSGVYFCASSQGLSGKSNEQYFGPGTRLTVT.

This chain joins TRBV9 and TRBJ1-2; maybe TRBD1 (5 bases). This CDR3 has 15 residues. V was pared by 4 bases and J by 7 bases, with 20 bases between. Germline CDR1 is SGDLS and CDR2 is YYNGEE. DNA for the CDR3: TGTGCCAGCAGCACTCGACGTGGCGGGGGGGGTGGCTACACCTTC. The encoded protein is CASSTRRGGGGGYTF. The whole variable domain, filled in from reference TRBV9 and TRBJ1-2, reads DSGVTQTPKHLITATGQRVTLRCSPRSGDLSVYWYQQSLDQGLQFLIQYYNGEERAKGNILERFSAQQFPDLHSELNLSSLELGDSALYFCASSTRRGGGGGYTFGSGTRLTVV.